This TCR beta chain was recovered during a study of cytomegalovirus exposure and HLA in healthy donors. Turning to the study itself: The study's early data release held some 85 million unique TCRs from HLA-typed donors. Study-wide findings and caveats: In vitro work confirmed that a few CMV-associated chains recognize CMV antigens.

The PCR ran on 60 Vbeta and 13 Jbeta primers. Data came from immunoSEQ multiplex PCR; TCRdb stores just in-frame clones and leaves some out. The sample contains more than 85,000 clones, approximately 80% of which appear only once. A remark on this clone: The target antigen is unknown.

Germline assignment: CDR1 SGHTA and CDR2 FQGTGA. This CDR3 has 15 residues. The ends lost 5 bases at V and 4 bases at J; junction bases unmatched: 7. The J gene is TRBJ2-5, the V gene TRBV7-3, with 10 bases aligning to TRBD2. The sample was PBMCs. The source of this sequence is a woman younger than 30 in good health and CMV-seronegative. Here the CDR3 reads CASSPSGGALETQYF. The DNA of the CDR3 is TGTGCCAGCAGCCCGAGCGGGGGGGCCCTAGAGACCCAGTACTTC.